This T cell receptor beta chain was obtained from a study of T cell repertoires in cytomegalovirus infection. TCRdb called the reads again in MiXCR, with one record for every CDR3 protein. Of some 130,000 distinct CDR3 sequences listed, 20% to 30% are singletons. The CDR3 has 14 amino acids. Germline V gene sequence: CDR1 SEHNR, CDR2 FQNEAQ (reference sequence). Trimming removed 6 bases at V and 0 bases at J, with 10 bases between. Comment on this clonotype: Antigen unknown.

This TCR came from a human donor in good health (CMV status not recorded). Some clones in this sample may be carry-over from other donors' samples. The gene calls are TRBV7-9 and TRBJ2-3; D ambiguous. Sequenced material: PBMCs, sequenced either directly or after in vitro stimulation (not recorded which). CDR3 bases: TGTGCCAGCAGTCCAATGGGTAGCACAGATACGCAGTATTTT. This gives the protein CASSPMGSTDTQYF.